Sequencing of this TCR beta chain was carried out in a study of T cells in Graves' hyperthyroidism and ophthalmopathy. Germline assignment: CDR1 SEHNR and CDR2 FQNEAQ (reference sequence). This CDR3 contains 18 residues. The ends were cut back, 4 bases at V and 1 base at J, with 21 bases in the middle. This clonotype was counted ten times or more. What it binds is not known. Study findings and constraints: Classification by a 13 V-J model distinguished ophthalmopathy from stable hyperthyroidism. Most thyroid clonotypes expanded above 0.001 appeared in blood too. The model forecast ophthalmopathy, anticipating it by a median around 6.9 months before onset.

These patients, aged 18 to 65, had recently diagnosed hyperthyroidism lasting under 2 months. Amplified TCR beta CDR3 regions came from RNA transcripts. First-round RT-PCR targeting the TCR CDR3 was performed with the HTBI primer set. In TCRdb, the multiplex PCR reads were re-called with MiXCR into one record per CDR3 protein. The sample lists about 380,000 distinct CDR3 sequences, roughly 12% occurring once. The V and J genes are TRBV7-9 and TRBJ2-3, with D maybe TRBD2 (5 bases). Specimen: blood. The sequence derives from a man aged 25-45 years with Graves' hyperthyroidism that later progressed to Graves' ophthalmopathy. The CDR3 nucleotides are TGTGCCAGCAGCTCCCTCGGCTGGGCCCCGGAGGGCACAGATACGCAGTATTTT. Its translation is CASSSLGWAPEGTDTQYF.